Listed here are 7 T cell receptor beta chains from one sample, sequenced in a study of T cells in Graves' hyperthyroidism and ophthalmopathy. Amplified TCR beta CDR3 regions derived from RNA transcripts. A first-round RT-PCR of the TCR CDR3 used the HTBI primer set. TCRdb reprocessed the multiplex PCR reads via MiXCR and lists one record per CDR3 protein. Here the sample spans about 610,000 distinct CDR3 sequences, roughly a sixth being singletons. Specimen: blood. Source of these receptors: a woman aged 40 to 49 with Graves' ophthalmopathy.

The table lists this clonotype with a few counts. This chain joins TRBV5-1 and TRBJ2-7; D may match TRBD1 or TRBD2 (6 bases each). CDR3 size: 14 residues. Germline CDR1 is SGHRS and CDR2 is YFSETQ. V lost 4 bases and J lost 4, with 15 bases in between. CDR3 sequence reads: CASSPGGGKYEQYF. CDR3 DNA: TGCGCCAGCAGCCCAGGAGGGGGGAAATACGAGCAGTACTTC.

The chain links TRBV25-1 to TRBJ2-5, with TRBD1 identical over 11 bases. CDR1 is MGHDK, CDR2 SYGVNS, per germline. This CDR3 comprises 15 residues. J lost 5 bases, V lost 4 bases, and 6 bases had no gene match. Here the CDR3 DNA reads TGTGCCAGCAGTGTCCCGGGACAGGGGGATGAGACCCAGTACTTC. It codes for CASSVPGQGDETQYF.

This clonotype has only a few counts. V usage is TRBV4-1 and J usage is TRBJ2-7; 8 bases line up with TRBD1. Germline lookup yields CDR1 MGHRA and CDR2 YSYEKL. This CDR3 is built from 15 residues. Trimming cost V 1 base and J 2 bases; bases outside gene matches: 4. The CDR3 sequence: CASSQGQGATYEQYF. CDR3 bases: TGCGCCAGCAGCCAAGGGCAGGGGGCCACCTACGAGCAGTACTTC.

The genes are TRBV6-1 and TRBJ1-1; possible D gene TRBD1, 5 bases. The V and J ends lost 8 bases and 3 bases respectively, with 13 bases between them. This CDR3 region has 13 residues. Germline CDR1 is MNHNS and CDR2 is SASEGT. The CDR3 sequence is CASRDRLHTEAFF. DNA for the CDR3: TGTGCCAGCCGGGACCGACTTCACACTGAAGCTTTCTTT.

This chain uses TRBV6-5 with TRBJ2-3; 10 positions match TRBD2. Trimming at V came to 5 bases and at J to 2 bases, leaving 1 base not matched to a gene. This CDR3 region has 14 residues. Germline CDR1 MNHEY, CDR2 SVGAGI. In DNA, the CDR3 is TGTGCCAGCAGTACTAGCGGGATCACAGATACGCAGTATTTT. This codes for CASSTSGITDTQYF.

CDR3 in amino acids: CASSSHPGQGDYNEQFF. The CDR3 bases are TGCGCCAGCAGCTCACACCCTGGACAGGGCGACTACAATGAGCAGTTCTTC. The V gene is TRBV5-1, the J gene TRBJ2-1; the match to TRBD1 covers 8 bases. Per the germline V gene, CDR1 is SGHRS and CDR2 is YFSETQ. There are 17 residues in the CDR3. V was clipped by 3 bases and J by 3 bases; unmatched bases: 11.

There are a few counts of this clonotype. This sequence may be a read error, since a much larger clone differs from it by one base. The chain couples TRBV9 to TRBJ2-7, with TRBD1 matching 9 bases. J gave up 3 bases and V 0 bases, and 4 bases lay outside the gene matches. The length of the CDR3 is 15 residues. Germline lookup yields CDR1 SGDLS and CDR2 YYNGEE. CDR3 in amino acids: CASSVGGTGSYEQYF. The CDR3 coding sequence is TGTGCCAGCAGCGTAGGAGGGACAGGGAGCTACGAGCAGTACTTC. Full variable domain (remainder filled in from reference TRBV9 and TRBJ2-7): DSGVTQTPKHLITATGQRVTLRCSPRSGDLSVYWYQQSLDQGLQFLIQYYNGEERAKGNILERFSAQQFPDLHSELNLSSLELGDSALYFCASSVGGTGSYEQYFGPGTRLTVT.